The entry below describes one TCR beta chain. This sample is part of a study of blood T cell repertoires in COVID-19. This table comes from immunoSEQ multiplex PCR, and its TCRdb copy is limited to in-frame clones, with some not included. Seen here are 110,000 or so clones, around 77% observed once, and the top ten hold over 6.5%. The CDR3 covers 14 residues. Germline V gene data show CDR1 as LNHNV and CDR2 as YYDKDF (reference sequence). J gave up 5 bases and V 1 base, and 5 bases lay outside the gene matches. The sequenced sample was peripheral blood. The origin of this receptor is a human donor in a cohort sampled during active COVID-19. J is TRBJ2-7 and V is TRBV15; 7 nucleotides agree with TRBD1. The CDR3 DNA follows: TGTGCCACCAGCAGAGCATTGGGGACAGACGAGCAGTACTTC. It yields the protein CATSRALGTDEQYF.